These T cell receptor beta chains were read from a single sample in a study of T-cell memory formation after mild COVID-19. TCRdb analysed the 5' RACE reads with MiXCR anew, one entry per CDR3 protein. The sample includes under 650,000 distinct CDR3 sequences, under 20% of them seen just once. The sequenced material came from PBMCs or a T cell subset sorted from them (not recorded which). The source is an adult woman who had mild COVID-19 (a few samples of this study predate the infection). Cell type and time point are not known. Each CDR3 is given with its conserved first and last residue. The order of the fields is V gene, D gene, clone size, J gene, CDR3 DNA, CDR3 protein. A D gene is named only where the DNA matches it firmly. Some rows have no size entry. The others give once, few or many, or a class for an expanded clone.

V gene: TRBV7-9; D gene: -; clone size: few; J gene: TRBJ2-5; CDR3 DNA: TGTGCCAGCAGCCAGCTTAGACAAGAGGTACTCCAGTACTTC; CDR3 protein: CASSQLRQEVLQYF
V gene: TRBV11-2; D gene: TRBD1; clone size: few; J gene: TRBJ1-5; CDR3 DNA: TGTGCCAGCAGCTTAACCAGGGGGGTTAATCAGCCCCAGCATTTT; CDR3 protein: CASSLTRGVNQPQHF
V gene: TRBV24-1; D gene: -; clone size: -; J gene: TRBJ2-3; CDR3 DNA: TGTGCCACCAGTGATCATCGGTCTAACACAGATACGCAGTATTTT; CDR3 protein: CATSDHRSNTDTQYF
V gene: TRBV5-4; D gene: TRBD2; clone size: -; J gene: TRBJ2-3; CDR3 DNA: TGTGCCAGCAGCCCCGGACTAGCGGGGGGGCGATCAGATACGCAGTATTTT; CDR3 protein: CASSPGLAGGRSDTQYF
V gene: TRBV7-9; D gene: TRBD2; clone size: few; J gene: TRBJ2-1; CDR3 DNA: TGTGCCAGCAGCTTAGGACTAGCGGGGGGGCAAGGTGAGCAGTTCTTC; CDR3 protein: CASSLGLAGGQGEQFF
V gene: TRBV5-1; D gene: TRBD1; clone size: -; J gene: TRBJ1-1; CDR3 DNA: TGCGCCAGCAGCTTGGTGCAGGGGGCGGTTCTGAACACTGAAGCTTTCTTT; CDR3 protein: CASSLVQGAVLNTEAFF
V gene: TRBV12-3/TRBV12-4; D gene: -; clone size: -; J gene: TRBJ1-4; CDR3 DNA: TGTGCCAGCAGTCTTCATTACAGTTCAACTAATGAAAAACTGTTTTTT; CDR3 protein: CASSLHYSSTNEKLFF
V gene: TRBV7-7; D gene: -; clone size: few; J gene: TRBJ2-1; CDR3 DNA: TGTGCTAGCAGCTTTGGTGCGGGTAGGGATGAGCAGTTCTTC; CDR3 protein: CASSFGAGRDEQFF
V gene: TRBV2; D gene: -; clone size: -; J gene: TRBJ2-1; CDR3 DNA: TGTGCCAGCAGGGGGGGGCACTACAATGAGCAGTTCTTC; CDR3 protein: CASRGGHYNEQFF
V gene: TRBV20-1; D gene: TRBD2; clone size: few; J gene: TRBJ2-7; CDR3 DNA: TGCAGTGCTAGGCCCGGACTAGCGGGGGGGCCGAGAATCTACGAGCAGTACTTC; CDR3 protein: CSARPGLAGGPRIYEQYF
V gene: TRBV4-2; D gene: TRBD1; clone size: -; J gene: TRBJ2-3; CDR3 DNA: TGTGCCAGCAGCCAAGAGGGACAGGGGGCGATTGGAGATACGCAGTATTTT; CDR3 protein: CASSQEGQGAIGDTQYF
V gene: TRBV27; D gene: -; clone size: -; J gene: TRBJ1-5; CDR3 DNA: TGTGCCAGCAGTTTAATAGGGGAGCCCCAGCATTTT; CDR3 protein: CASSLIGEPQHF
V gene: TRBV4-3; D gene: -; clone size: -; J gene: TRBJ1-2; CDR3 DNA: TGCGCCAGCAGCCAAGACAGGGATCCCAACTATGGCTACACCTTC; CDR3 protein: CASSQDRDPNYGYTF
V gene: TRBV7-3; D gene: TRBD2; clone size: many; J gene: TRBJ2-5; CDR3 DNA: TGTGCCAGCAGCTTAAGACTAGCGGGGCCCCAAGAGACCCAGTACTTC; CDR3 protein: CASSLRLAGPQETQYF
V gene: TRBV20-1; D gene: TRBD1; clone size: once; J gene: TRBJ2-7; CDR3 DNA: TGCAGTGCTAGCTTCAGGGGGATGTACGAGCAGTACTTC; CDR3 protein: CSASFRGMYEQYF
V gene: TRBV20-1; D gene: TRBD2; clone size: -; J gene: TRBJ2-1; CDR3 DNA: TGCAGTGCAAGCTGGCTAGCGCGGGGGAATGAGCAGTTCTTC; CDR3 protein: CSASWLARGNEQFF
V gene: TRBV5-1; D gene: -; clone size: few; J gene: TRBJ1-6; CDR3 DNA: TGCGCCAGCAGCTTGGTCGGGATCGAGAGGGGATCACCCCTCCACTTT; CDR3 protein: CASSLVGIERGSPLHF
V gene: TRBV10-3; D gene: -; clone size: -; J gene: TRBJ1-3; CDR3 DNA: TGTGCCACCTACCCCGGGGACTTCTCTGGAAACACCATATATTTT; CDR3 protein: CATYPGDFSGNTIYF
V gene: TRBV11-3; D gene: -; clone size: few; J gene: TRBJ2-7; CDR3 DNA: TGTGCCAGCAGCTCGCAATTTCACTTAGGAGGCCCCTCCTACGAGCAGTACTTC; CDR3 protein: CASSSQFHLGGPSYEQYF
V gene: TRBV29-1; D gene: TRBD1; clone size: -; J gene: TRBJ1-1; CDR3 DNA: TGCAGCGTTGAAGATCTGGGCAGGGGGTACACTGAAGCTTTCTTT; CDR3 protein: CSVEDLGRGYTEAFF
V gene: TRBV18; D gene: -; clone size: few; J gene: TRBJ2-4; CDR3 DNA: TGTGCCAGCTCACCAGGGATGGAAAACATTCAGTACTTC; CDR3 protein: CASSPGMENIQYF
V gene: TRBV12-3/TRBV12-4; D gene: -; clone size: -; J gene: TRBJ1-2; CDR3 DNA: TGTGCCAGCAGTTTGGGACCCGGCTACACCTTC; CDR3 protein: CASSLGPGYTF
V gene: TRBV15; D gene: TRBD2; clone size: few; J gene: TRBJ2-1; CDR3 DNA: TGTGCCACCAGCAGAGAATTTACTAGCGGCAATGAGCAGTTCTTC; CDR3 protein: CATSREFTSGNEQFF
V gene: TRBV19; D gene: TRBD1; clone size: few; J gene: TRBJ1-1; CDR3 DNA: TGTGCCAGTAGTATAGGGACAGGGGGCGAAGCTTTCTTT; CDR3 protein: CASSIGTGGEAFF
V gene: TRBV6-6; D gene: -; clone size: few; J gene: TRBJ2-3; CDR3 DNA: TGTGCCAGCAGTTACAAGGCCGCCCCCGGTTCAGATACGCAGTATTTT; CDR3 protein: CASSYKAAPGSDTQYF
V gene: TRBV5-1; D gene: TRBD1; clone size: few; J gene: TRBJ2-3; CDR3 DNA: TGCGCCAGCAGCCCTTTAGTTTCAGGGGGCTTCACAGATACGCAGTATTTT; CDR3 protein: CASSPLVSGGFTDTQYF
V gene: TRBV7-3; D gene: -; clone size: few; J gene: TRBJ2-3; CDR3 DNA: TGTGCCAGCAGCTCAGTTAGGGAGCTGGCCAGAATCACAGATACGCAGTATTTT; CDR3 protein: CASSSVRELARITDTQYF
V gene: TRBV5-4; D gene: TRBD1; clone size: few; J gene: TRBJ2-7; CDR3 DNA: TGTGCCAGCAGCTTGGCCGGGACAGAACCCCTCGCGCAGTACTTC; CDR3 protein: CASSLAGTEPLAQYF
V gene: TRBV21-1; D gene: -; clone size: -; J gene: TRBJ1-1; CDR3 DNA: TGTGCCAGCAGCAAAGGTTGCCAGAACACTGAAGCTTTCTTT; CDR3 protein: CASSKGCQNTEAFF
V gene: TRBV7-9; D gene: TRBD1; clone size: few; J gene: TRBJ2-7; CDR3 DNA: TGTGCCAGCAGCCAGACGGGGACAGGGGCCTACGAGCAGTACTTC; CDR3 protein: CASSQTGTGAYEQYF
V gene: TRBV25-1; D gene: -; clone size: -; J gene: TRBJ2-1; CDR3 DNA: TGTGCCAGCAGTGTACTGTCTGACAATGAGCAGTTCTTC; CDR3 protein: CASSVLSDNEQFF
V gene: TRBV7-8; D gene: -; clone size: few; J gene: TRBJ1-3; CDR3 DNA: TGTGCCAGCAGTCCCCCTCCACCGGGGGCCTCTGGAAACACCATATATTTT; CDR3 protein: CASSPPPPGASGNTIYF
V gene: TRBV12-3/TRBV12-4; D gene: -; clone size: -; J gene: TRBJ1-2; CDR3 DNA: TGTGCCAGCAGTTTACCAGGATGGGGCTACACCTTC; CDR3 protein: CASSLPGWGYTF
V gene: TRBV6-2/TRBV6-3; D gene: TRBD1; clone size: -; J gene: TRBJ1-1; CDR3 DNA: TGTGCCAGCAGGAGGACTCTGGGACAGGGTAAATTAGATGGCACTGAAGCTTTCTTT; CDR3 protein: CASRRTLGQGKLDGTEAFF
V gene: TRBV6-2/TRBV6-3; D gene: -; clone size: -; J gene: TRBJ2-3; CDR3 DNA: TGTGCCAGCAGTTGGGGGTCCACAGATACGCAGTATTTT; CDR3 protein: CASSWGSTDTQYF
V gene: TRBV6-2/TRBV6-3; D gene: -; clone size: -; J gene: TRBJ2-7; CDR3 DNA: TGTGCCAGCAGTTACTCGTCTCCTTCCTACGAGCAGTACTTC; CDR3 protein: CASSYSSPSYEQYF
V gene: TRBV2; D gene: -; clone size: -; J gene: TRBJ2-7; CDR3 DNA: TGTGCCAGCAGTGTCTGGGAGATTATCGACGAGCAGTACTTC; CDR3 protein: CASSVWEIIDEQYF
V gene: TRBV7-2; D gene: -; clone size: -; J gene: TRBJ2-1; CDR3 DNA: TGTGCCAGCAGCTTAGAGGCAGTGGTCAATGAGCAGTTCTTC; CDR3 protein: CASSLEAVVNEQFF
V gene: TRBV6-1; D gene: TRBD2; clone size: -; J gene: TRBJ2-1; CDR3 DNA: TGTGCCAGCATTGAAGGGGTGGGACTAGTCGTGTACAATGAGCAGTTCTTC; CDR3 protein: CASIEGVGLVVYNEQFF
V gene: TRBV7-9; D gene: TRBD1; clone size: -; J gene: TRBJ1-2; CDR3 DNA: TGTGCCAGCAGCTCCGTTAAAGATATAGGACAGGGGACCTATGGCTACACCTTC; CDR3 protein: CASSSVKDIGQGTYGYTF
V gene: TRBV5-1; D gene: TRBD1; clone size: -; J gene: TRBJ2-6; CDR3 DNA: TGCGCCAGCAGCTTGCAGGGGGTGAGTGCCAACGTCCTGACTTTC; CDR3 protein: CASSLQGVSANVLTF
V gene: TRBV7-2; D gene: -; clone size: many; J gene: TRBJ2-3; CDR3 DNA: TGTGCCAGCAGCCGCCAACGTGGCAGCCCAGATACGCAGTATTTT; CDR3 protein: CASSRQRGSPDTQYF
V gene: TRBV12-3/TRBV12-4; D gene: TRBD1; clone size: few; J gene: TRBJ2-7; CDR3 DNA: TGTGCCAGCAGTCTCCGACAGGGGGCGAAATCCGAGCAGTACTTC; CDR3 protein: CASSLRQGAKSEQYF
V gene: TRBV20-1; D gene: -; clone size: many; J gene: TRBJ2-5; CDR3 DNA: TGCAGTGCTAGCGGGAGTCAGACCCAGTACTTC; CDR3 protein: CSASGSQTQYF
V gene: TRBV27; D gene: -; clone size: few; J gene: TRBJ2-6; CDR3 DNA: TGTGCCAGCAGTCCGGCGACTTCTGGGGCCAACGTCCTGACTTTC; CDR3 protein: CASSPATSGANVLTF
V gene: TRBV29-1; D gene: TRBD1; clone size: few; J gene: TRBJ2-5; CDR3 DNA: TGCAGCGGGGGACAGGAGCAAGAGACCCAGTACTTC; CDR3 protein: CSGGQEQETQYF
V gene: TRBV12-3/TRBV12-4; D gene: TRBD2; clone size: few; J gene: TRBJ2-2; CDR3 DNA: TGTGCCAGCAGTTTTTCGGCTAGCGGGACACCCACCGATTCGAACACCGGGGAGCTGTTTTTT; CDR3 protein: CASSFSASGTPTDSNTGELFF
V gene: TRBV3-1; D gene: -; clone size: -; J gene: TRBJ2-3; CDR3 DNA: TGTGCCAGCAGCCAAGAGTCCCTAGCCGACGTGGATACGCAGTATTTT; CDR3 protein: CASSQESLADVDTQYF
V gene: TRBV29-1; D gene: -; clone size: few; J gene: TRBJ1-1; CDR3 DNA: TGCAGCGTTGAAGAGTGGGGACGGACTGAAGCTTTCTTT; CDR3 protein: CSVEEWGRTEAFF
V gene: TRBV12-3/TRBV12-4; D gene: TRBD1; clone size: -; J gene: TRBJ2-4; CDR3 DNA: TGTGCCAGCAGTTCACCGGGACAGGGTGGAAACATTCAGTACTTC; CDR3 protein: CASSSPGQGGNIQYF
V gene: TRBV4-2; D gene: -; clone size: few; J gene: TRBJ2-6; CDR3 DNA: TGTGCCAGCAGCCAAGGTAGCAGTCCCGTCCTGACTTTC; CDR3 protein: CASSQGSSPVLTF
V gene: TRBV7-2; D gene: -; clone size: few; J gene: TRBJ2-7; CDR3 DNA: TGTGCCAGCAGCTTAGGGACTGTTACCTACGAGCAGTACTTC; CDR3 protein: CASSLGTVTYEQYF
V gene: TRBV30; D gene: -; clone size: few; J gene: TRBJ2-7; CDR3 DNA: TGTGCCTGGAGAAAGGTCCACGAGCAGTACTTC; CDR3 protein: CAWRKVHEQYF
V gene: TRBV5-1; D gene: -; clone size: -; J gene: TRBJ2-3; CDR3 DNA: TGCGACAGCAGCTCGGGACTGAACACAGATACGCAGTATTTT; CDR3 protein: CDSSSGLNTDTQYF